This T cell receptor beta chain originates from a study of OX40 agonist ivuxolimab in advanced cancers. Study at large: There were three patients with partial responses, one having hepatocellular carcinoma and two cutaneous melanoma.

Study-wide findings and caveats: Partial responders at 0.1-3.0 mg/kg had among the lowest clonal expansion. Several nonresponders also turned out to have low normalized T-cell clonal expansion.

On this clone: The target antigen is unknown.

The method was immunoSEQ multiplex PCR; TCRdb's version includes in-frame clones alone and lacks a portion of them. The table shows 50,000 to 65,000 clones, with 75% to 90% occurring only once. The V gene's germline CDR1 is SNHLY and CDR2 FYNNEI. V lost 7 bases and J lost 0, with 9 bases in between. CDR3 length equals 13 residues. Samples of blood were obtained at baseline, on cycle 4 day 1, and on cycle 7 day 1. The gene calls are TRBV2 and TRBJ1-1; a possible D gene is TRBD1 (6 bases). The starting material was CD4+ or CD8+ T cells sorted from blood, obtained in a trial of the OX40 agonist ivuxolimab. This clonotype was obtained from an adult with an advanced solid tumor such as melanoma, head and neck, liver or kidney cancer. CDR3 bases: TGTGCCAGCAAGACAGGTTTGAACACTGAAGCTTTCTTT. Its protein is CASKTGLNTEAFF.